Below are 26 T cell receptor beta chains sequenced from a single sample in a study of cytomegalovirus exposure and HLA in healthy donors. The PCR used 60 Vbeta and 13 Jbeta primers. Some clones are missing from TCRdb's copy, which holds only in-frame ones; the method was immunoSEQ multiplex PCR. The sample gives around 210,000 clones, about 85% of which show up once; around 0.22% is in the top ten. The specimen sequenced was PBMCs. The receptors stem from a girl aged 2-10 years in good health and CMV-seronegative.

This CDR3 is CASSAGGGSHGDNEQFF. The DNA for the CDR3 is TGTGCCAGCAGCGCAGGTGGGGGCAGCCATGGGGACAATGAGCAGTTCTTC. The rearrangement links TRBV9 to TRBJ2-1, with D tentatively TRBD1 (6 bases). The germline CDR1 and CDR2 sequences are SGDLS and YYNGEE. This CDR3 spans 17 amino acids. The germline V and J ends were trimmed by 3 bases and 5 bases, with 21 bases remaining between them.

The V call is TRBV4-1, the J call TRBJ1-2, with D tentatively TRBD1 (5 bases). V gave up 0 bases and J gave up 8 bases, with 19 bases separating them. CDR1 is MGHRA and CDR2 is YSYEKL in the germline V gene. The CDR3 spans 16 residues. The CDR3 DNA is TGCGCCAGCAGCCAAGAAGAGCATTCAGGGCTGGGGGGCTACACCTTC. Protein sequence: CASSQEEHSGLGGYTF.

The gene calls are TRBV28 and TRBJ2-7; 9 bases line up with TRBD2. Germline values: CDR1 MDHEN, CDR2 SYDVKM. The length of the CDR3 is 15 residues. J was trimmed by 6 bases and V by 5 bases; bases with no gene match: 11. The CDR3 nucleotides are TGTGCCAGCAGTCCCGCAGGGGCGGGAGGGCGCGAGCAGTACTTC. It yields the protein CASSPAGAGGREQYF.

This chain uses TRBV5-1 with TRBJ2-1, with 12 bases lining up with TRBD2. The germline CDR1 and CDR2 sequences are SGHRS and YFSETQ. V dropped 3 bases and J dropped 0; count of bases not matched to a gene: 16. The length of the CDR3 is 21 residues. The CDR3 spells CASSWPGSSGGAGGSYNEQFF. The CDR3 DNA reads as TGCGCCAGCAGCTGGCCTGGGTCTAGCGGGGGGGCAGGCGGCTCCTACAATGAGCAGTTCTTC. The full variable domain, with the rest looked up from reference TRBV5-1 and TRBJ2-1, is KAGVTQTPRYLIKTRGQQVTLSCSPISGHRSVSWYQQTPGQGLQFLFEYFSETQRNKGNFPGRFSGRQFSNSRSEMNVSTLELGDSALYLCASSWPGSSGGAGGSYNEQFFGPGTRLTVL.

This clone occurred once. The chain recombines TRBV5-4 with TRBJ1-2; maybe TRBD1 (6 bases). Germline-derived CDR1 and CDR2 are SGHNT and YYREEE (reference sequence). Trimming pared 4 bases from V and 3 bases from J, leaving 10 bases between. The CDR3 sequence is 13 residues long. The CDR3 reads CASSRGGDYGYTF. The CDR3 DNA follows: TGTGCCAGCAGCAGGGGGGGCGACTATGGCTACACCTTC.

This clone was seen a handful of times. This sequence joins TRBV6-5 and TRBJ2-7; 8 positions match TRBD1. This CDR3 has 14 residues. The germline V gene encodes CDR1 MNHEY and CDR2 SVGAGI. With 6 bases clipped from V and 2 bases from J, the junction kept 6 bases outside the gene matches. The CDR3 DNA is TGTGCCAGCAGCTCCGGGACAGGCCCCTACGAGCAGTACTTC. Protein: CASSSGTGPYEQYF.

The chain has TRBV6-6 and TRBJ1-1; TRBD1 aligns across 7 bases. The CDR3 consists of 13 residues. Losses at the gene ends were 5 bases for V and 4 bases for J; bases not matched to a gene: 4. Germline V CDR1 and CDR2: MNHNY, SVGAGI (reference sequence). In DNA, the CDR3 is TGTGCCAGCAGTCAAGACAGGGCCACTGAAGCTTTCTTT. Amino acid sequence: CASSQDRATEAFF.

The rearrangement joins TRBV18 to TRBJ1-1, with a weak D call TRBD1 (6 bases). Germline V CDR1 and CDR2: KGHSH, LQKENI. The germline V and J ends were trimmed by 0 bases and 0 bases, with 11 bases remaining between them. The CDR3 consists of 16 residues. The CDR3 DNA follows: TGTGCCAGCTCACCACCTACGGGGGGCATGAACACTGAAGCTTTCTTT. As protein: CASSPPTGGMNTEAFF.

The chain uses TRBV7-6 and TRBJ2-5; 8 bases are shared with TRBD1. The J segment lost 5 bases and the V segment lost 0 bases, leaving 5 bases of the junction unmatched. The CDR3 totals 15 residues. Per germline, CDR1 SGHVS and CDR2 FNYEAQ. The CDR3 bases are TGTGCCAGCAGCTTAGCCAGGGGGCGCAGGGAGACCCAGTACTTC. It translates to CASSLARGRRETQYF.

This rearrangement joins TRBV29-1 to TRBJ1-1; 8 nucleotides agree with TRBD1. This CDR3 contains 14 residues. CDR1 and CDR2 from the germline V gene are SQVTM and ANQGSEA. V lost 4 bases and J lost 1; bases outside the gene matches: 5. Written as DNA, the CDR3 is TGCAGCGTTGCCTCCGGGACAGGGAACACTGAAGCTTTCTTT. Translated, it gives CSVASGTGNTEAFF.

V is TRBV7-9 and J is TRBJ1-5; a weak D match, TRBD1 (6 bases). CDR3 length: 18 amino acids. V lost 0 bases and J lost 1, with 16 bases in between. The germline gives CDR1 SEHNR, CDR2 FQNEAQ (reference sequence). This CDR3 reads CASSLAIGGERSNQPQHF. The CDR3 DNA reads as TGTGCCAGCAGCTTAGCGATAGGGGGGGAAAGAAGCAATCAGCCCCAGCATTTT.

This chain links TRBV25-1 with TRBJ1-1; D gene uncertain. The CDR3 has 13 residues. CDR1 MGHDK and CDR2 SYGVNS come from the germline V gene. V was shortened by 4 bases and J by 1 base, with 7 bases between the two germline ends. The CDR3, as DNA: TGTGCCAGCAGTGGTTGGGCGAACACTGAAGCTTTCTTT. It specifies CASSGWANTEAFF.

The CDR3 coding sequence is TGTGCCAGCAGTGAAGAGTCGTTCTTATCTGAAGCTTTCTTT. Amino acid sequence: CASSEESFLSEAFF. This rearrangement joins TRBV6-5 to TRBJ1-1, with D hard to call. V was trimmed by 5 bases and J by 6 bases, leaving 16 bases between them. Per the germline V gene, CDR1 is MNHEY and CDR2 is SVGAGI. This CDR3 has 14 residues.

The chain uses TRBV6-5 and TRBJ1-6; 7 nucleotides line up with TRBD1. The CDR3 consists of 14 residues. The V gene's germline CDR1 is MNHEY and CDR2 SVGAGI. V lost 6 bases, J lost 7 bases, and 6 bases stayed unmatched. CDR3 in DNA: TGTGCCAGCAGGATGACAGGGACGAATTCACCCCTCCACTTT. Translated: CASRMTGTNSPLHF.

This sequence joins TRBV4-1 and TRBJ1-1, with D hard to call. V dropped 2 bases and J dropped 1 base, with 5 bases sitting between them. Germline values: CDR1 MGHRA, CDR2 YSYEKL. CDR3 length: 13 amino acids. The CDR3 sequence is CASSQIQNTEAFF. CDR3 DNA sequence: TGCGCCAGCAGCCAAATACAGAACACTGAAGCTTTCTTT.

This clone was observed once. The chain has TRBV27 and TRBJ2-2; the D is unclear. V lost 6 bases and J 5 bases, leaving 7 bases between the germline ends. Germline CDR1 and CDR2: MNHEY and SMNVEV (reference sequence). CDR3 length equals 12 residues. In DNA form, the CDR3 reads TGTGCCAGCAGCCGAGTTACCGGGGAGCTGTTTTTT. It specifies CASSRVTGELFF.

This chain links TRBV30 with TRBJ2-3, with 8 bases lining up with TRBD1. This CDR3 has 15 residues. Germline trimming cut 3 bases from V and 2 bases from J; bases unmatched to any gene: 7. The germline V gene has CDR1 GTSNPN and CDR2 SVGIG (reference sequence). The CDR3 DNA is TGTGCCTGGAGCAGAGACAGGGGACTCACAGATACGCAGTATTTT. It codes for CAWSRDRGLTDTQYF.

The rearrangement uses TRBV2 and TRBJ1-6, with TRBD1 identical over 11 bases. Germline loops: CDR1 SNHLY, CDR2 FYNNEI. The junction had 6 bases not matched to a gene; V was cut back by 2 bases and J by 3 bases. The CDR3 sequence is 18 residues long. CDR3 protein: CASSESDRGRYYNSPLHF. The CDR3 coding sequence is TGTGCCAGCAGTGAATCGGACAGGGGGCGATACTATAATTCACCCCTCCACTTT. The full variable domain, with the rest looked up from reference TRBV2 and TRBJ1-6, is EPEVTQTPSHQVTQMGQEVILRCVPISNHLYFYWYRQILGQKVEFLVSFYNNEISEKSEIFDDQFSVERPDGSNFTLKIRSTKLEDSAMYFCASSESDRGRYYNSPLHFGNGTRLTVT.

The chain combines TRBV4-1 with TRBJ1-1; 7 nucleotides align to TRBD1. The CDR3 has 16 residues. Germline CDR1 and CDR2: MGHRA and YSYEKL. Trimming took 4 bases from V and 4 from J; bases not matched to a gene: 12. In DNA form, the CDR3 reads TGCGCCAGCAGCCGACAGGGTGTCTCTTTGAGCACTGAAGCTTTCTTT. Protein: CASSRQGVSLSTEAFF.

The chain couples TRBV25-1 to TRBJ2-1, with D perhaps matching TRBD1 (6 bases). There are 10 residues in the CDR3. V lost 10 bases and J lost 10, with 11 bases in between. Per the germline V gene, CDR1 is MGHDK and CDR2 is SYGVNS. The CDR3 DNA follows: TGTGCCACCCAACAGGGCGAGCAGTTCTTC. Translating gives CATQQGEQFF.

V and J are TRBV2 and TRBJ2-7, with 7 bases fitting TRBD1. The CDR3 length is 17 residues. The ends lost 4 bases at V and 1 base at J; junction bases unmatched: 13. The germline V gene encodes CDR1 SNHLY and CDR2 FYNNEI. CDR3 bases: TGTGCCAGCAGTGGCTCCAGGAAGGGGACAGCTTCCTACGAGCAGTACTTC. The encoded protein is CASSGSRKGTASYEQYF.

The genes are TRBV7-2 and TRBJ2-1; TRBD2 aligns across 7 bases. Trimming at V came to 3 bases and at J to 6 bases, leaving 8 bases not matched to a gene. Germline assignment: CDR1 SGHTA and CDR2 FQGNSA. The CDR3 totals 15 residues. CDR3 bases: TGTGCCAGCAGCTTGGTGCGGACTAGGGGCAATGAGCAGTTCTTC. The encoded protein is CASSLVRTRGNEQFF.

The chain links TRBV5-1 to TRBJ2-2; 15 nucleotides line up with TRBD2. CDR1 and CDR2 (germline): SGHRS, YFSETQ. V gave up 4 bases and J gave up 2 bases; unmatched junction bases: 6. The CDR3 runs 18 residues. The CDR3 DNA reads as TGCGCCAGCAGCACTGGACTAGCGGGGGGGCAAAACACCGGGGAGCTGTTTTTT. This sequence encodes CASSTGLAGGQNTGELFF.

CDR3 bases: TGCGCCAGCAGCCATAATTGGACAGGGGGGGATAGCAATCAGCCCCAGCATTTT. This gives the protein CASSHNWTGGDSNQPQHF. This rearrangement joins TRBV4-1 to TRBJ1-5, with 10 bases aligning to TRBD1. The germline V gene encodes CDR1 MGHRA and CDR2 YSYEKL. Trimming at V came to 3 bases and at J to 0 bases, leaving 8 bases not matched to a gene. This CDR3 has 18 amino acids.

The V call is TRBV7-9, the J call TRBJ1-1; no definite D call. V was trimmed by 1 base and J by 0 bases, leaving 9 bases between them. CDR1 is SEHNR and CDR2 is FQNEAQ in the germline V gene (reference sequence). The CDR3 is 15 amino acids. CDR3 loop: CASSLGIGMNTEAFF. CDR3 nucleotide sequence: TGTGCCAGCAGCTTAGGCATTGGCATGAACACTGAAGCTTTCTTT.

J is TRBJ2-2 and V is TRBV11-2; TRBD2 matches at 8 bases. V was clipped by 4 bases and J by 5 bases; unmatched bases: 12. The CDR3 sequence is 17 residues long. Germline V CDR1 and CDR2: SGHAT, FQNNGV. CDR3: CASSSITGGDQTGELFF. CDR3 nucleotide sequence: TGTGCCAGCAGCTCAATAACGGGAGGGGATCAGACCGGGGAGCTGTTTTTT.